This TCR beta chain was sequenced during a study of vaccination and CD4 T cells after COVID-19. There are a few counts of this clonotype. Its cognate antigen is unknown. This CDR3 region has 14 residues. Germline values: CDR1 DFQATT, CDR2 SNEGSKA (reference sequence). V lost 2 bases to trimming and J lost 5 bases, with 15 bases between them. Once obtained from cultured CD4+ T cells, the DNA was sequenced using the Oncomine TCR Beta short-read assay. TCRdb redid the calling of the PCR reads with MiXCR, one entry per CDR3 protein. The sample shows some 17,000 distinct CDR3 sequences, around 52% of them seen only once. The time point denotes: late sampling 161 to 241 days after vaccination in three convalescent patients. Treatment indicated: roughly 10-day PBMC culture with coronavirus spike peptide pools or control peptides (ViraFEST assay). ViraFEST sequenced TCRs after peptide-pool expansion of antigen-specific T cells. Researchers grew the cells for 9 to 11 days and then pulled out CD4+ T cells by negative selection.

The clonotype originates from a human donor who had recovered from COVID-19. The material sequenced was CD4+ T cells from blood, cultured in vitro, taken about 7 months after SARS-CoV-2 vaccination. This rearrangement joins TRBV20-1 to TRBJ2-5, with D tentatively TRBD1 (5 bases). CDR3 region: CSARYRAGWETQYF. Written as DNA, the CDR3 is TGCAGTGCTAGATATCGTGCAGGGTGGGAGACCCAGTACTTC.